The 19 T cell receptor beta chains below come from one sample, sequenced in a study of blood T cell repertoires in COVID-19. Only in-frame clones appear in the TCRdb table, and some are missing; sequencing was by immunoSEQ multiplex PCR. The table lists about 110,000 clones, 70% to 85% of them singletons. The sequencing sample was made of peripheral blood. These receptors originate from a man between 65 and 85 years old with active or convalescent COVID-19.

This chain connects TRBV29-1 to TRBJ1-2, with D possibly being TRBD1 (5 bases). Trimming pared 3 bases from V and 5 bases from J, leaving 10 bases between. Germline loops: CDR1 SQVTM, CDR2 ANQGSEA. The CDR3 has 12 amino acids. For the CDR3, the DNA is TGCAGCGTTGATACAGGATCGTATGGCTACACCTTC. Translation gives CSVDTGSYGYTF. Combining the CDR3 with reference TRBV29-1 and TRBJ1-2 gives the whole variable domain SAVISQKPSRDICQRGTSLTIQCQVDSQVTMMFWYRQQPGQSLTLIATANQGSEATYESGFVIDKFPISRPNLTFSTLTVSNMSPEDSSIYLCSVDTGSYGYTFGSGTRLTVV.

CDR3 sequence reads: CASSSPVQGAVEQYF. The CDR3 DNA sequence: TGTGCCAGCAGCAGCCCAGTACAGGGGGCAGTCGAGCAGTACTTC. The rearrangement uses TRBV5-4 and TRBJ2-7; 9 bases agree with TRBD1. CDR3 length: 15 residues. The trim removed 4 bases at V and 6 bases at J, leaving 11 bases unmatched. Germline CDR1 reads SGHNT; CDR2 reads YYREEE (reference sequence).

The chain combines TRBV5-3 with TRBJ1-1; D may be TRBD1 (5 bases). TRBV5-3 is an open reading frame, and its role is uncertain. CDR3 length equals 8 residues. Trimming cost V 9 bases and J 11 bases, with 8 bases left between them. CDR3 region: CANKGAFF. For the CDR3, the DNA is TGTGCCAACAAGGGGGCTTTCTTT.

V and J are TRBV13 and TRBJ1-6, with D unresolved. The germline CDR1 and CDR2 sequences are PRHDT and FYEKMQ (reference sequence). The CDR3 length is 16 residues. Trimming left V 5 bases short and J 0 bases short, with 11 bases between. CDR3 sequence reads: CASSPQLSSYNSPLHF. The CDR3 coding sequence is TGTGCCAGCAGCCCTCAACTGAGCTCCTATAATTCACCCCTCCACTTT.

The rearrangement uses TRBV27 and TRBJ1-1; 7 positions agree with TRBD1. This CDR3 is 14 amino acids long. The ends lost 2 bases at V and 3 bases at J; junction bases unmatched: 3. CDR1 MNHEY and CDR2 SMNVEV come from the germline V gene (reference sequence). The CDR3 sequence: CASSLRQGYTEAFF. For the CDR3, the DNA is TGTGCCAGCAGTTTAAGACAGGGCTACACTGAAGCTTTCTTT.

This clone was counted at least ten times. The chain joins TRBV19 to TRBJ2-2, with D possibly TRBD2 on 5 matching bases. The CDR3 covers 15 residues. V was shortened by 6 bases and J by 0 bases, with 11 bases between the two germline ends. Germline CDR1 and CDR2: LNHDA and SQIVND (reference sequence). For the CDR3, the DNA is TGTGCCAGTAGATCTCGCGGGTCGAACACCGGGGAGCTGTTTTTT. Translated, it gives CASRSRGSNTGELFF.

The chain has TRBV19 and TRBJ2-2; 7 positions match TRBD1. CDR3 length equals 12 residues. CDR1 is LNHDA, CDR2 SQIVND, per germline (reference sequence). The V gene end was trimmed by 7 bases and the J gene end by 6 bases; junction bases not matched to a gene: 2. CDR3 loop: CASNQGAGELFF. Here the CDR3 DNA reads TGTGCCAGTAACCAGGGGGCCGGGGAGCTGTTTTTT.

The chain employs TRBV18 and TRBJ1-3; D remains ambiguous. Trimming took 3 bases from V and 4 from J, leaving 7 bases between them. This CDR3 has 13 amino acids. The germline V gene encodes CDR1 KGHSH and CDR2 LQKENI. In DNA form, the CDR3 reads TGTGCCAGCTCACCCTTCGGGGGAAACACCATATATTTT. Its protein product is CASSPFGGNTIYF.

V is TRBV6-1 and J is TRBJ1-2, with no clear D. CDR1 and CDR2 (germline): MNHNS, SASEGT. The germline V and J ends were trimmed by 2 bases and 2 bases, with 18 bases remaining between them. There are 17 residues in the CDR3. The CDR3 DNA is TGTGCCAGCAGTGAAAAACGTCCTGGAGGGATCAACTATGGCTACACCTTC. Translated, it gives CASSEKRPGGINYGYTF.

This clone was counted only a few times. This chain joins TRBV5-6 and TRBJ1-5; 7 positions match TRBD1. CDR3 length: 15 amino acids. V was clipped by 2 bases and J by 3 bases; unmatched bases: 5. Germline V gene data show CDR1 as SGHDT and CDR2 as YYEEEE. CDR3 DNA: TGTGCCAGCAGCTTTTCAGGGGGATTCAATCAGCCCCAGCATTTT. Protein sequence: CASSFSGGFNQPQHF.

In DNA, the CDR3 is TGTGCCAGCAGCCAGGGACAGGGAAATTCACCCCTCCACTTT. Translation gives CASSQGQGNSPLHF. The chain joins TRBV3-1 (or the pseudogene TRBV3-2) to TRBJ1-6; 9 bases are shared with TRBD1. The length of the CDR3 is 14 residues. In germline, CDR1 is LGHDT, CDR2 YNNKEL (reference sequence). V shed 3 bases and J 7 bases; nucleotides not matched to a gene: 1.

The rearrangement links TRBV20-1 to TRBJ1-2; TRBD1 matches 7 bases. The CDR3 sequence is 11 residues long. V was pared by 6 bases and J by 8 bases, with 6 bases of the junction left unmatched. The germline gives CDR1 DFQATT, CDR2 SNEGSKA (reference sequence). Here the CDR3 DNA reads TGCAGTGCCAAGACAGGGCTGGGCTACACCTTC. Amino acid sequence: CSAKTGLGYTF.

The chain has TRBV6-5 and TRBJ1-1, with D maybe TRBD1 (6 bases). The V and J ends lost 6 bases and 1 base respectively, with 9 bases between them. The CDR3 has 13 residues. Germline V gene data show CDR1 as MNHEY and CDR2 as SVGAGI. The DNA of the CDR3 is TGTGCCAGCAGGGACAGACCGAACACTGAAGCTTTCTTT. It codes for CASRDRPNTEAFF.

This clone was found a few times. Other DNA sequences in the same sample also yield this CDR3. The chain carries TRBV19 and TRBJ1-2; the D is unclear. Germline CDR1 LNHDA, CDR2 SQIVND (reference sequence). The CDR3 is 13 amino acids. The V end lost 1 base, the J end lost 6 bases, and 9 bases lay between the germline ends. The CDR3 here is CASSIVTEHGYTF. The CDR3 region has the DNA TGTGCCAGTAGTATAGTCACAGAACATGGCTACACCTTC.

The chain links TRBV3-1 (or the pseudogene TRBV3-2) to TRBJ2-7; 7 bases agree with TRBD2. The V segment lost 5 bases and the J segment 0 bases; nucleotides outside the gene matches: 7. CDR3 length: 15 amino acids. Germline CDR1 LGHDT, CDR2 YNNKEL (reference sequence). This CDR3 reads CASSDASGSSYEQYF. The CDR3 DNA follows: TGTGCCAGCAGCGATGCTAGCGGAAGCTCCTACGAGCAGTACTTC.

In this sample, this clone turned up a few times. The chain joins TRBV7-2 to TRBJ2-1, with TRBD2 identical over 9 bases. This CDR3 contains 16 residues. The V and J ends lost 2 bases and 4 bases, in that order; junction bases with no gene match: 6. In germline, CDR1 is SGHTA, CDR2 FQGNSA. The CDR3 region has the DNA TGTGCCAGCAGCTTACAAGCGGGAGGTCCGTACAATGAGCAGTTCTTC. Protein product: CASSLQAGGPYNEQFF.

V usage is TRBV5-1 and J usage is TRBJ1-6, with D perhaps matching TRBD1 (5 bases). The CDR3 totals 14 residues. CDR1 is SGHRS, CDR2 YFSETQ, per germline. V was trimmed by 1 base and J by 9 bases, leaving 11 bases between them. For the CDR3, the DNA is TGCGCCAGCAGCTTGCAGGGTTTAGGTTCACCCCTCCACTTT. It specifies CASSLQGLGSPLHF.

The chain's CDR3 is CASSPWRREGADTQYF. The CDR3 DNA is TGTGCCAGCAGTCCCTGGAGGCGGGAGGGCGCAGATACGCAGTATTTT. V usage is TRBV6-6 and J usage is TRBJ2-3, with 9 bases that match TRBD2. This CDR3 has 16 residues. The V gene's germline CDR1 is MNHNY and CDR2 SVGAGI (reference sequence). J gave up 4 bases and V 5 bases, and 10 bases lay outside the gene matches.

The rearrangement uses TRBV24-1 and TRBJ2-3, with D perhaps TRBD1 (5 bases). The CDR3 covers 14 residues. Trimming removed 9 bases from V and 4 bases from J, with 16 bases in between. Germline lookup yields CDR1 KGHDR and CDR2 SFDVKD. The CDR3 region is CATATGEGADTQYF. The CDR3 bases are TGTGCCACCGCCACAGGTGAAGGGGCAGATACGCAGTATTTT.